This T cell receptor (beta chain) originates from a study of shared clonotypes between healthy human individuals. Using immunoSEQ multiplex PCR, the repertoire was profiled, and TCRdb retains in-frame clones only, with some absent. The sample shows about 2.4 million clones, 80% to 95% of them seen only once. The CDR3 runs 16 residues. CDR1 is SGHDT, CDR2 YYEEEE, per germline. The ends were cut back, 1 base at V and 1 base at J, with 14 bases in the middle. J is TRBJ1-1 and V is TRBV5-6, with TRBD1 as a possible D gene (5 bases). The specimen sequenced was naive CD4+ T cells from PBMCs. As for subset: CD45RA+ positively selected. The receptor was isolated from a man between 18 and 35 years old in good health. Some clones in this sample may be carry-over from other donors' samples. The chain's CDR3 is CASSLFEGPGNTEAFF. The CDR3 nucleotides read TGTGCCAGCAGCTTGTTTGAGGGACCCGGGAACACTGAAGCTTTCTTT.